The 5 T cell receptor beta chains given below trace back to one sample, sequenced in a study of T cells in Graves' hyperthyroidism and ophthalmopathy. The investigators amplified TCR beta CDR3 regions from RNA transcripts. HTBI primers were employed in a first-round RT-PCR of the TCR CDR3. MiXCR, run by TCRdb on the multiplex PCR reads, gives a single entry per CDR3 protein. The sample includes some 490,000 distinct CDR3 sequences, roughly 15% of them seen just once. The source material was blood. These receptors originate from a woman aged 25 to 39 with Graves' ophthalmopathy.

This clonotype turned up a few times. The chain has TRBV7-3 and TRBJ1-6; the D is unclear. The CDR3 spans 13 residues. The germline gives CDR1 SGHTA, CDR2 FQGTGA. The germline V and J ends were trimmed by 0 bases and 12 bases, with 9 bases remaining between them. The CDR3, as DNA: TGTGCCAGCAGCTTAACGGCAGATAGACCCCTCCACTTT. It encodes CASSLTADRPLHF.

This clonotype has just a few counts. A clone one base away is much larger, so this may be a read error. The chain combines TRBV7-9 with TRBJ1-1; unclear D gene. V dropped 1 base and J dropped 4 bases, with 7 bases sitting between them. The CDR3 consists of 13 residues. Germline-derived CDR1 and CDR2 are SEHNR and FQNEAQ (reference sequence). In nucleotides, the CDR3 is TGTGCCAGCAGCTTAGTCGCGGGCACTGAAGCTTTCTTT. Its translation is CASSLVAGTEAFF.

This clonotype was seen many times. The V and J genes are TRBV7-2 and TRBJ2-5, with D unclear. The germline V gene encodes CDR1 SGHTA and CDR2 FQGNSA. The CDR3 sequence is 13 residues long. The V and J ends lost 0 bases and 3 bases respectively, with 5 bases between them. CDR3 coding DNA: TGTGCCAGCAGCTTAGCCCCAGAAGAGACCCAGTACTTC. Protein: CASSLAPEETQYF.

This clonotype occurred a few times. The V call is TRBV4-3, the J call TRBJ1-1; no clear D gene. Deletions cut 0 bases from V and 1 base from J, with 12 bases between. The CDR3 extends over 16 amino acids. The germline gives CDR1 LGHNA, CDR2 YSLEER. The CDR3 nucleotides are TGCGCCAGCAGCCAAGAGGTCTACAGACCGAACACTGAAGCTTTCTTT. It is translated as CASSQEVYRPNTEAFF.

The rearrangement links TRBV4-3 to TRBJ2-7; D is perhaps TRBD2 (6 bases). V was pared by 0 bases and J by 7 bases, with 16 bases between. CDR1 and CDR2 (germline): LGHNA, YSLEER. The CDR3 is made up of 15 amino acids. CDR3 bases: TGCGCCAGCAGCCAAGATCAGGCGGGGACGGGTGAGCAGTACTTC. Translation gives CASSQDQAGTGEQYF.